One and the same sample provided the 5 T cell receptor beta chains below, sequenced in a study of chemoradiotherapy in HPV16-positive cancers. Clones were read by immunoSEQ multiplex PCR, and TCRdb kept only the in-frame ones, dropping some. The sample records around 30,000 clones, about nine tenths being singletons. The sample was blood, taken from a patient who underwent chemoradiotherapy. All receptors come from a human donor with HPV-associated anogenital cancer.

V gene TRBV10-3 combines with J gene TRBJ2-1; TRBD2 aligns across 7 bases. The CDR3 extends over 12 amino acids. Germline V gene data show CDR1 as ENHRY and CDR2 as SYGVKD. CDR3 loop: CALRGVEDEQFF. The CDR3 DNA reads as TGTGCTCTCCGGGGGGTTGAGGATGAGCAGTTCTTC.

This clone was counted a few times. The chain uses TRBV11-2 and TRBJ2-7, with no clear D. Trimming took off 5 bases at V and 0 bases at J, with 8 bases between the two ends. This CDR3 comprises 13 residues. Germline V CDR1 and CDR2: SGHAT, FQNNGV. Here the CDR3 DNA reads TGTGCCAGCAGCCGACTGGGCTCCTACGAGCAGTACTTC. Its protein is CASSRLGSYEQYF.

A single count supports this clone. The V gene is TRBV19, the J gene TRBJ1-2; D is unresolved. CDR3 length: 13 residues. Germline CDR1 LNHDA, CDR2 SQIVND (reference sequence). The V end lost 2 bases, the J end lost 8 bases, and 12 bases lay between the germline ends. CDR3 loop: CASSILEGQGYTF. CDR3 bases: TGTGCCAGTAGTATATTGGAGGGTCAGGGCTACACCTTC.

The chain carries TRBV19 and TRBJ1-3; D gene uncertain. V shed 8 bases and J shed 4 bases, with 9 bases lying between them. From germline, CDR1 is LNHDA and CDR2 SQIVND (reference sequence). The CDR3 is 12 amino acids. CDR3 nucleotides: TGTGCCAGTTACCGCCTCGGAAACACCATATATTTT. As protein: CASYRLGNTIYF.

The V call is TRBV19, the J call TRBJ2-1, with D tentatively TRBD1 or TRBD2 (6 bases each). The germline CDR1 and CDR2 sequences are LNHDA and SQIVND (reference sequence). The V end lost 5 bases, the J end lost 0 bases, and 11 bases lay between the germline ends. The CDR3 contains 15 residues. In DNA form, the CDR3 reads TGTGCCAGTAGTGAGGGGGGTAGCTCCTACAATGAGCAGTTCTTC. Residues: CASSEGGSSYNEQFF.